A selection of T cell receptor beta chains follows, all from one sample in a study of blood T cell repertoires in COVID-19. The repertoire was sequenced with immunoSEQ multiplex PCR; TCRdb's copy has only in-frame clones and lacks some. The table has some 130,000 clones, 90% seen once. Specimen: peripheral blood. These receptors came from a man in his 60s with COVID-19, enrolled during active disease. CDR3s include the opening cysteine and the closing phenylalanine or tryptophan. A D gene is named only where the DNA matches it firmly. Where a row states a size, it is once, few, many or the class of an expanded clone; other rows omit it.

- TRBJ2-1 TRBV2 - TGTGCCAGCACTGAACGGGTGGTACAAAATGAGCAGTTCTTC CASTERVVQNEQFF
- TRBJ2-1 TRBV19 TRBD2 TGTGCCAGTAGTATAGTTGGGACTACTGAGCAGTTCTTC CASSIVGTTEQFF
- TRBJ1-1 TRBV5-1 - TGCGCCAGCAGCTTGTCTGCGATGAACACTGAAGCTTTCTTT CASSLSAMNTEAFF
- TRBJ2-7 TRBV4-1 TRBD2 TGCGCCAGCAGCCAAGATGTCCTAGCGGGAGGCCCCTACGAGCAGTACTTC CASSQDVLAGGPYEQYF
- TRBJ1-3 TRBV23-1 TRBD1 TGCGCCAGCAGTCAAACTCGGGACAGCGGAAACACCATATATTTT CASSQTRDSGNTIYF
- TRBJ2-2 TRBV11-2 - TGTGCCAGCAGCACCCGCTATGGGGGCTCGGGCGGGGAGCTGTTTTTT CASSTRYGGSGGELFF
once TRBJ2-7 TRBV2 - TGTGCCAGCAGTCTATACTACGAGCAGTACTTC CASSLYYEQYF
- TRBJ1-5 TRBV29-1 TRBD1 TGCAGCGTTACCGGGACAGGGATTGATCAGCCCCAGCATTTT CSVTGTGIDQPQHF
- TRBJ2-3 TRBV5-4 TRBD1 TGTGCCAGCAGCGACAGGGGGCGAGGCACAGATACGCAGTATTTT CASSDRGRGTDTQYF
few TRBJ1-2 TRBV5-1 TRBD1 TGCGCCAGCAGCTCTCAGGGGGAAGGAGATGGCTACACCTTC CASSSQGEGDGYTF
- TRBJ1-3 TRBV5-1 TRBD1 TGCGCCAGCAGCCCTACCGGACAGGGGGAGGACACCATATATTTT CASSPTGQGEDTIYF
- TRBJ2-7 TRBV11-2 TRBD1 TGTGCCAGCAGAGACCCGGGACAGGGGGGAGACGAGCAGTACTTC CASRDPGQGGDEQYF
- TRBJ2-1 TRBV28 - TGTGCCAGCACGATAAAAGCGGGTTCATACAATGAGCAGTTCTTC CASTIKAGSYNEQFF
few TRBJ1-1 TRBV19 - TGTGCCAGTAGTCCCAGAGCAGGGAACACTGAAGCTTTCTTT CASSPRAGNTEAFF
- TRBJ1-5 TRBV5-1 TRBD1 TGCGCCAGCAGCTTGGCGGACAACAGGGGCGGCAATCAGCCCCAGCATTTT CASSLADNRGGNQPQHF
- TRBJ2-1 TRBV6-2/TRBV6-3 - TGTGCCAGCGGTTCCCCTGCTAGTTCCTGGTTCAATGAGCAGTTCTTC CASGSPASSWFNEQFF
- TRBJ2-7 TRBV10-3 - TGTGCCATCGGAGGTGGCTCTTACGAGCAGTACTTC CAIGGGSYEQYF
- TRBJ2-7 TRBV11-2 - TGTGCCAGCAGCCAGGCCTTTGAATACGAGCAGTACTTC CASSQAFEYEQYF
- TRBJ2-7 TRBV11-2 TRBD2 TGTGCCAGCACCCTCGGGCTAGCGGGATATTACGAGCAGTACTTC CASTLGLAGYYEQYF
- TRBJ1-1 TRBV10-3 TRBD1 TGTGCCATCAGGGGACAGGGAGGGACTGAAGCTTTCTTT CAIRGQGGTEAFF
- TRBJ2-3 TRBV18 - TGTGCCAGCTCACTATTGCTCGCAATCGGTACAGATACGCAGTATTTT CASSLLLAIGTDTQYF
once TRBJ1-1 TRBV10-3 - TGTGCCATCAGTGAGTCTATGGCTTTGAACACTGAAGCTTTCTTT CAISESMALNTEAFF
- TRBJ1-1 TRBV14 TRBD1 TGTGCCAGCAGCACGGGACAGGGATGGGGCACTGAAGCTTTCTTT CASSTGQGWGTEAFF
- TRBJ1-5 TRBV30 TRBD1 TGTGCCTGGAGTGAGACAGGGGGCAGGTATCAGCCCCAGCATTTT CAWSETGGRYQPQHF
- TRBJ1-1 TRBV20-1 - TGCAGTGCTAGTGGTTCCCGCACTGAAGCTTTCTTT CSASGSRTEAFF
- TRBJ2-2 TRBV29-1 - TGCAGCGTTGGCCCTGGCATCGGGGAGCTGTTTTTT CSVGPGIGELFF
few TRBJ2-2 TRBV4-2 TRBD2 TGTGCCAGCAGCCTAGCGGGAGGCGGGACCGGGGAGCTGTTTTTT CASSLAGGGTGELFF
- TRBJ1-1 TRBV5-1 - TGCGCCAGCAGCTTGGCGACAAACACTGAAGCTTTCTTT CASSLATNTEAFF
- TRBJ1-6 TRBV27 TRBD1 TGTGCCAGCAGCCGGGACAGGGGGGTTTCCTATAATTCACCCCTCCACTTT CASSRDRGVSYNSPLHF
- TRBJ2-7 TRBV25-1 - TGTGCCAGCAGCGCGGTAAACCCCAAGCAGTACTTC CASSAVNPKQYF
- TRBJ1-5 TRBV10-3 - TGTGCCATCAGTGACAGGGATATATATAGCAATCAGCCCCAGCATTTT CAISDRDIYSNQPQHF
once TRBJ2-2 TRBV7-8 - TGTGCCAGCAGCCCCGGGGTCGGGGAGCTGTTTTTT CASSPGVGELFF
- TRBJ2-7 TRBV6-1 - TGTGCCAGCAGTGACCCCGGGGACGAGCAGTACTTC CASSDPGDEQYF
- TRBJ2-7 TRBV28 TRBD2 TGTGCCAGCAGTTTAGGTAGCGGGACCTCCTACGAGCAGTACTTC CASSLGSGTSYEQYF
- TRBJ1-1 TRBV14 - TGTGCCAGCAGCATCATAAGCGACACTGAAGCTTTCTTT CASSIISDTEAFF
once TRBJ2-1 TRBV28 TRBD1 TGTGCCAGCAGTACCGGGACAGGGGGCAATGAGCAGTTCTTC CASSTGTGGNEQFF
- TRBJ1-1 TRBV6-6 - TGTGCCAGCAGTCCCCTAGGCGGGCCCGAAGCTTTCTTT CASSPLGGPEAFF
once TRBJ1-2 TRBV6-1 - TGTGCCAGCAGTGAAGCGCCGGGTCTTAACTATGGCTACACCTTC CASSEAPGLNYGYTF
- TRBJ2-1 TRBV4-3 - TGCGCCAGCAGCCGGGAGCTCTTGATGTACAATGAGCAGTTCTTC CASSRELLMYNEQFF
- TRBJ2-7 TRBV3-1/TRBV3-2 TRBD2 TGTGCCAGCAGCTCCCTAGCGGGAGAGGCGTACTTC CASSSLAGEAYF
- TRBJ2-7 TRBV19 - TGTGCCAGCACCCGGACAGCTGCTAACTACGAGCAGTACTTC CASTRTAANYEQYF
- TRBJ2-7 TRBV15 - TGTGCCACCAGCAGAGATCTAGGGGTTTCTTACGAGCAGTACTTC CATSRDLGVSYEQYF
- TRBJ1-1 TRBV10-3 TRBD1 TGTGCCATCAGCTCCGTAGGACAGGGCTATAATACTGAAGCTTTCTTT CAISSVGQGYNTEAFF